This T cell receptor beta chain was observed in a study of Graves' ophthalmopathy and Graves' hyperthyroidism. Scientists amplified the TCR beta CDR3 regions from RNA transcripts. An opening RT-PCR round employed HTBI primers and preceded a second-round multiplex PCR. TCRdb itself ran the multiplex PCR reads through MiXCR, one entry per CDR3 protein. The table shows roughly 500,000 distinct CDR3 sequences, with around an eighth occurring only once. Study-wide results and limits: It was with roughly 71% sensitivity and about 72% specificity that the model predicted ophthalmopathy progression.

PBMCs were isolated from an approximately 10 ml sample of fresh peripheral blood. This clonotype was detected ten times or more. Its antigen is unknown. The sequence was collected from a woman aged 30 to 39 with Graves' ophthalmopathy. The sequenced sample was blood.

CDR3 amino acids: CASRPSGSSETQYF. The CDR3 DNA reads as TGTGCCAGCAGACCTAGCGGGAGTTCGGAGACCCAGTACTTC. The V gene is TRBV12-3 or TRBV12-4, the J gene TRBJ2-5; TRBD2 matches at 10 bases. Unmatched junction bases numbered 6, after V lost 6 bases and J lost 5 bases. This CDR3 comprises 14 residues.